This T cell receptor beta chain was obtained from a study of T cells expressing NK-cell markers. TCRdb reworked the 5' RACE reads into one entry per CDR3 protein, no DNA. This table lists 130,000 to 150,000 distinct CDR3 sequences. Sequences were obtained from blood T cells: a sorted CD56 or NKG2C T cell subset, CD4+ or CD8+ T cells, or bulk PBMC T cells (not recorded which). This sequence was found in a man younger than 35 in good health.

The CDR3 protein is CASSFALSGGLDKNIQYF. This chain joins TRBV12-3 or TRBV12-4 and TRBJ2-4; TCRdb's D call, TRBD1, is unchecked because there is no DNA. The CDR3 has 18 residues.